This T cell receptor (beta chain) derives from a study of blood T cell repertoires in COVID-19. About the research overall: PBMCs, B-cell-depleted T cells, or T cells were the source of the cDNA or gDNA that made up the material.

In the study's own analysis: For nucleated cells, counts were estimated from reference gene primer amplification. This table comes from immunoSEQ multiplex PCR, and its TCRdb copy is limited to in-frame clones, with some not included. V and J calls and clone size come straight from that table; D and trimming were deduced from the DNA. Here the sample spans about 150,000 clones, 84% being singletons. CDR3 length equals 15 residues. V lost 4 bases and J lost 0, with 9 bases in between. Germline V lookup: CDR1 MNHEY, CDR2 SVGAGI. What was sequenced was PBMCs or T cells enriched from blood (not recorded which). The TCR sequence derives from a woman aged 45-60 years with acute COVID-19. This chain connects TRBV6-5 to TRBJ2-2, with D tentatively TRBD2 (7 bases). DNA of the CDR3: TGTGCCAGCAGTTGGGAGGGGGCGAACACCGGGGAGCTGTTTTTT. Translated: CASSWEGANTGELFF.